This passage covers 6 T cell receptor beta chains from one sample sequenced in a study of siplizumab effects on memory and regulatory T cells. Here immunoSEQ multiplex PCR was the method, and the copy in TCRdb shows in-frame clones only, minus some. The top ten hold 5% of the sample, which has approximately 75,000 clones, just over 90% seen once. Specimen: CD8+ T cells sorted from blood. The receptors here all came from a human donor in good health.

This chain uses TRBV29-1 with TRBJ2-1, with 8 bases fitting TRBD1. Germline loops: CDR1 SQVTM, CDR2 ANQGSEA. V dropped 2 bases and J dropped 10; count of bases not matched to a gene: 1. The CDR3 runs 11 residues. CDR3 DNA sequence: TGCAGCGTTGAACAGGGGGCCGAGCAGTTCTTC. This translates into CSVEQGAEQFF.

The gene calls are TRBV25-1 and TRBJ2-2; 9 bases line up with TRBD1. The CDR3 has 15 residues. CDR1 is MGHDK, CDR2 SYGVNS, per germline. J was trimmed by 3 bases and V by 5 bases; bases with no gene match: 4. CDR3 sequence: CASSSTGGYTGELFF. The CDR3 coding sequence is TGTGCCAGCAGTTCTACAGGGGGCTACACCGGGGAGCTGTTTTTT.

The chain couples TRBV9 to TRBJ1-1, with TRBD1 matching 7 bases. The CDR3 runs 17 residues. Germline CDR1 reads SGDLS; CDR2 reads YYNGEE. With 4 bases clipped from V and 3 bases from J, the junction kept 15 bases outside the gene matches. CDR3 coding DNA: TGTGCCAGCAGCTCCAGCCTGAAGGGACAGTGGGACACTGAAGCTTTCTTT. This codes for CASSSSLKGQWDTEAFF.

This clone showed up just once. The J gene is TRBJ2-3, the V gene TRBV27; TRBD2 agrees at 10 bases. The germline CDR1 and CDR2 sequences are MNHEY and SMNVEV (reference sequence). V lost 5 bases to trimming and J lost 2 bases; unmatched junction nucleotides: 13. The CDR3 totals 18 residues. The DNA of the CDR3 is TGTGCCAGCAGTCCCCTAGGGGAGCGGGGGGGATTCACAGATACGCAGTATTTT. Translated: CASSPLGERGGFTDTQYF.

This clone was observed a single time. This chain connects TRBV5-6 to TRBJ1-2, with D tentatively TRBD1 (5 bases). The CDR3 length is 13 residues. Germline V lookup: CDR1 SGHDT, CDR2 YYEEEE. V gave up 2 bases and J gave up 4 bases, with 9 bases separating them. As DNA, the CDR3 is TGTGCCAGCAGCTTTCCAGGGACCTATGGCTACACCTTC. This encodes CASSFPGTYGYTF.

J is TRBJ2-7 and V is TRBV7-9, with 9 bases identical to TRBD1. The CDR3 runs to 15 residues. Germline V gene lookup returns CDR1 SEHNR and CDR2 FQNEAQ (reference sequence). V shed 2 bases and J 7 bases; nucleotides not matched to a gene: 9. The CDR3 nucleotides read TGTGCCAGCAGCTTAAGACCAACCGGGACAGGGGAGCAGTACTTC. Translating it yields CASSLRPTGTGEQYF. Together with reference TRBV7-9 and TRBJ2-7, the CDR3 gives the full variable domain: DTGVSQNPRHKITKRGQNVTFRCDPISEHNRLYWYRQTLGQGPEFLTYFQNEAQLEKSRLLSDRFSAERPKGSFSTLEIQRTEQGDSAMYLCASSLRPTGTGEQYFGPGTRLTVT.